This T cell receptor (beta chain) was observed in a study of blood T cell repertoires in COVID-19. Study-level information: T cells, B-cell-depleted T cells, or PBMCs provided the cDNA or gDNA that served as material.

How the authors handled the data: Nucleated cell counts were estimated from reference gene primer amplification. This table comes from immunoSEQ multiplex PCR, and its TCRdb copy is limited to in-frame clones, with some not included. That table gives V, J and clone size, and the DNA gave D and trimming. The sample contains tens of thousands of clones, about 83% of which appear only once. The CDR3 is 12 residues long. V shed 4 bases and J shed 4 bases, with 5 bases lying between them. CDR1 and CDR2 (germline): KGHDR, SFDVKD. The TCR originated in a human donor with active COVID-19. The donor label of this sample is uncertain. The sequenced sample consisted of peripheral blood. The chain uses TRBV24-1 and TRBJ2-3; no clear D gene. In DNA, the CDR3 is TGTGCCACCAGTGAGTCCGCAGATACGCAGTATTTT. Protein sequence: CATSESADTQYF.